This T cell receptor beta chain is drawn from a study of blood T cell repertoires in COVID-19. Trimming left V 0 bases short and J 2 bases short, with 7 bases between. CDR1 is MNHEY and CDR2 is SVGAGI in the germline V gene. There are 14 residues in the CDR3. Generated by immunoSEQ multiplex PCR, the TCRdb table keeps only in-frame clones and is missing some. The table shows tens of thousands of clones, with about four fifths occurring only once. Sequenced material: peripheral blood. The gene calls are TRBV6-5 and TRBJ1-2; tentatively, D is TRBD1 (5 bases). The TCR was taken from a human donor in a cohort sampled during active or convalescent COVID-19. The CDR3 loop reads CASSYSAGNYGYTF. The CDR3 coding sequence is TGTGCCAGCAGTTACTCGGCAGGGAACTATGGCTACACCTTC.